Listed below are T cell receptor beta chains from one sample, sequenced in a study of cytomegalovirus exposure and HLA in healthy donors. TCRdb's copy holds only in-frame clones and misses some; the assay was immunoSEQ multiplex PCR. Of some 130,000 clones listed, more than 70% were seen once; the top ten hold around 3.1%. The material sequenced was PBMCs. The origin of the receptors is a man aged 35 to 55 in good health and CMV-seronegative. Both conserved end residues are part of each CDR3.

CDR3	length	V	J
CASRKDRGYGGELFF	15	TRBV2	TRBJ2-2
CASSQEALAGAGGTDTQYF	19	TRBV4-3	TRBJ2-3
CASSSQGGSYEQYF	14	TRBV7-2	TRBJ2-7
CAISEGTGYNYGYTF	15	TRBV10-3	TRBJ1-2
CASSVGTGYTEAFF	14	TRBV9	TRBJ1-1
CASSTGTQDYNSPLHF	16	TRBV4-3	TRBJ1-6
CASSLEAGTSGDYEQYF	17	TRBV5-8	TRBJ2-7
CASSISLGELFF	12	TRBV19	TRBJ2-2
CASSPRLDPTYNEQFF	16	TRBV7-9	TRBJ2-1
CASSLGQGTYEQYF	14	TRBV7-9	TRBJ2-7
CASSDGQGAGYTF	13	TRBV5-1	TRBJ1-2
CASSYQGSRVTEAFF	15	TRBV6-5	TRBJ1-1
CASSPGTGLGVGTQYF	16	TRBV11-3	TRBJ2-3
CAMPVKRLPLGPEAFF	16	TRBV9	TRBJ1-1
CASSLVASGTYGQFF	15	TRBV5-1	TRBJ2-1
CASSFGGNTEAFF	13	TRBV5-6	TRBJ1-1
CATQQNTGFRGYTF	14	TRBV5-5	TRBJ1-2